This entry is about one TCR beta chain. 13 Jbeta primers and 60 Vbeta primers were used for the PCR. This table comes from immunoSEQ multiplex PCR, and its TCRdb copy is limited to in-frame clones, with some not included. Of hundreds of thousands of clones listed, around 80% are singletons. This sample was taken from a study of cytomegalovirus exposure and HLA in healthy donors. Germline CDR1 and CDR2: GTSNPN and SVGIG (reference sequence). The V segment lost 1 base and the J segment 0 bases; nucleotides outside the gene matches: 5. The CDR3 totals 16 residues. The V call is TRBV30, the J call TRBJ1-3; 8 bases fit TRBD1. The receptor was isolated from a man aged 40-49 years in good health and CMV-seropositive. Material for sequencing was PBMCs. Written as DNA, the CDR3 is TGTGCCTGGAGTGAGGGACAGGCCAGCTCTGGAAACACCATATATTTT. This codes for CAWSEGQASSGNTIYF. The full variable domain, its missing parts supplied by reference TRBV30 and TRBJ1-3, is SQTIHQWPATLVQPVGSPLSLECTVEGTSNPNLYWYRQAAGRGLQLLFYSVGIGQISSEVPQNLSASRPQDRQFILSSKKLLLSDSGFYLCAWSEGQASSGNTIYFGEGSWLTVV.